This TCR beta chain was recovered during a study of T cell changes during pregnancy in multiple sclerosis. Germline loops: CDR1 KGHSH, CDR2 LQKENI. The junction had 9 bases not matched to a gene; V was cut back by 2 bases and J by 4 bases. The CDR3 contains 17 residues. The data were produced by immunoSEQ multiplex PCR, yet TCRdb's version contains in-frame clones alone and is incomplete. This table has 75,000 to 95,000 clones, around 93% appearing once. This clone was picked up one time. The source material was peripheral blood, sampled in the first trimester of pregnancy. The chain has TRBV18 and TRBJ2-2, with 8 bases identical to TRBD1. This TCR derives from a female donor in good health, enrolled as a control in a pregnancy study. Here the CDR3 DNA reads TGTGCCAGCTCACCAGGACAGGGCGAGTGGGGCACCGGGGAGCTGTTTTTT. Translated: CASSPGQGEWGTGELFF.